What follows are 18 T cell receptor beta chains derived from one specimen sequenced in a study of CD8 T cells in ankylosing spondylitis. Study results and limitations: Among TCR beta sequences, a motif of several highly homologous variants appeared characteristic of ankylosing spondylitis blood.

TCRdb reprocessed the 5' RACE reads via MiXCR and lists one record per CDR3 protein. The sample contains 500,000 or so distinct CDR3 sequences, roughly 5.2% of which appear only once. No antigen has been assigned to these receptors. The sequencing input was blood, either unsorted or a sorted T cell fraction (not recorded which). The receptors stem from a male donor with ankylosing spondylitis.

This clonotype came up many times. V gene TRBV15 combines with J gene TRBJ2-3; 10 nucleotides match TRBD2. This CDR3 has 18 residues. V dropped 2 bases and J dropped 5; count of bases not matched to a gene: 13. Germline V lookup: CDR1 LNHNV, CDR2 YYDKDF (reference sequence). This chain's CDR3 is CATSRSGRARLSRDTQYF. CDR3 DNA sequence: TGTGCCACCAGCAGAAGCGGGAGGGCCCGTTTATCAAGAGATACGCAGTATTTT.

This clonotype was seen many times. CDR3 protein: CASSMTGYEQYF. The CDR3 nucleotides are TGTGCCAGCAGCATGACAGGCTACGAGCAGTACTTC. The chain employs TRBV12-3 or TRBV12-4 and TRBJ2-7, with TRBD1 as a possible D gene (6 bases). The V and J ends lost 6 bases and 3 bases respectively, with 9 bases between them. The CDR3 length is 12 residues.

Ten or more counts support this clonotype. This rearrangement joins TRBV20-1 to TRBJ2-5, with D maybe TRBD2 (5 bases). This CDR3 has 14 residues. The ends were cut back, 1 base at V and 1 base at J, with 10 bases in the middle. Germline loops: CDR1 DFQATT, CDR2 SNEGSKA (reference sequence). The CDR3 DNA sequence: TGCAGTGCTAGAGCCCGGACTGTCCAAGAGACCCAGTACTTC. Its protein is CSARARTVQETQYF.

This clonotype came up many times. J is TRBJ2-3 and V is TRBV9; D could derive from TRBD1 or TRBD2 (6 bases each). There are 14 residues in the CDR3. V was shortened by 6 bases and J by 4 bases, with 15 bases between the two germline ends. In germline, CDR1 is SGDLS, CDR2 YYNGEE. In nucleotides, the CDR3 is TGTGCCAGCACCCCGGGGGCCTCCCCAGATACGCAGTATTTT. Protein product: CASTPGASPDTQYF.

There are many counts of this clonotype. V gene TRBV10-3 combines with J gene TRBJ2-7; 13 nucleotides match TRBD2. CDR1 is ENHRY and CDR2 is SYGVKD in the germline V gene. The V gene end was trimmed by 6 bases and the J gene end by 4 bases; junction bases not matched to a gene: 6. The CDR3 covers 15 residues. The CDR3 spells CAISGTSGNVYEQYF. The CDR3 DNA is TGTGCCATCAGCGGGACTAGCGGGAACGTTTACGAGCAGTACTTC.

In its sample, this clonotype was seen a few times. The rearrangement uses TRBV18 and TRBJ1-4; 7 bases are shared with TRBD1. Losses at the gene ends were 4 bases for V and 5 bases for J; bases not matched to a gene: 13. Germline values: CDR1 KGHSH, CDR2 LQKENI. The CDR3 runs 17 residues. The CDR3 bases are TGTGCCAGCTCACGGATAACGACGGGACAGCAGAATGAAAAACTGTTTTTT. Translated: CASSRITTGQQNEKLFF.

Only a few counts were recorded for this clonotype. The genes are TRBV4-1 and TRBJ2-1; no definite D call. The V gene lost 4 bases and the J gene lost 2 bases, with 15 bases spanning the gap. Looked up from germline, CDR1 is MGHRA and CDR2 is YSYEKL. CDR3 length: 16 residues. CDR3 sequence: CASSPRMSDAYNEQFF. CDR3 nucleotide sequence: TGCGCCAGCAGCCCAAGGATGTCCGACGCCTACAATGAGCAGTTCTTC.

The chain links TRBV5-5 to TRBJ2-1; TRBD1 agrees at 8 bases. Germline CDR1 SGHKS, CDR2 YYEKEE (reference sequence). This CDR3 comprises 16 residues. V shed 6 bases and J 0 bases; nucleotides not matched to a gene: 8. In DNA, the CDR3 is TGTGCCAGCAAGGCGACAGGGGTCTTCTCCTACAATGAGCAGTTCTTC. It specifies CASKATGVFSYNEQFF.

Ten or more counts support this clonotype. The chain combines TRBV7-9 with TRBJ1-1; the D gene is possibly TRBD1 (6 bases). Germline CDR1 is SEHNR and CDR2 is FQNEAQ (reference sequence). V shed 5 bases and J shed 6 bases, with 22 bases lying between them. CDR3 length: 16 amino acids. The CDR3 sequence: CASSQGGPRGISEAFF. CDR3 in DNA: TGTGCCAGCAGCCAAGGGGGTCCAAGAGGAATTTCTGAAGCTTTCTTT.

The table lists this clonotype with many counts. The chain combines TRBV20-1 with TRBJ2-7, with 9 bases fitting TRBD1. Trimming at V came to 7 bases and at J to 2 bases, leaving 6 bases not matched to a gene. CDR1 DFQATT and CDR2 SNEGSKA come from the germline V gene (reference sequence). This CDR3 contains 13 residues. The CDR3 DNA reads as TGCAGTGTTCCGACAGGGGGGACCTACGAGCAGTACTTC. Its translation is CSVPTGGTYEQYF.

The chain is built from TRBV18 and TRBJ2-1; D is unclear. The CDR3 is 14 amino acids. V was cut by 2 bases and J by 6 bases, with 11 bases left in between. In germline, CDR1 is KGHSH, CDR2 LQKENI. The CDR3 DNA is TGTGCCAGCTCACCAAGTATGGTGGGCAATGAGCAGTTCTTC. The encoded protein is CASSPSMVGNEQFF.

This clonotype has more than one count but fewer than ten. J is TRBJ2-5 and V is TRBV6-2 or TRBV6-3; D is uncertain. The ends were cut back, 2 bases at V and 3 bases at J, with 10 bases in the middle. The germline V gene has CDR1 MNHEY and CDR2 SVGEGT. This CDR3 is built from 14 residues. The CDR3 reads CASSYRDIEETQYF. The CDR3 DNA reads as TGTGCCAGCAGTTACAGGGATATCGAAGAGACCCAGTACTTC.

This clonotype was counted at least ten times. The chain uses TRBV5-1 and TRBJ2-2, with unresolved D. The CDR3 loop spans 15 amino acids. V was trimmed by 0 bases and J by 5 bases, leaving 11 bases between them. Germline assignment: CDR1 SGHRS and CDR2 YFSETQ. CDR3 DNA sequence: TGCGCCAGCAGCTTGGTCGGCACCGGAACCGGGGAGCTGTTTTTT. Its translation is CASSLVGTGTGELFF.

This clonotype was counted at least ten times. CDR3 bases: TGCAGTGCTAGGCGCACCGACAGCTCCTACGAGCAGTACTTC. Its translation is CSARRTDSSYEQYF. The chain carries TRBV20-1 and TRBJ2-7, with D perhaps matching TRBD1 (5 bases). CDR1 is DFQATT, CDR2 SNEGSKA, per germline (reference sequence). The CDR3 sequence is 14 residues long. Trimming removed 3 bases at V and 0 bases at J, with 12 bases between.

This clonotype has ten or more counts. The chain links TRBV29-1 to TRBJ2-1; possible D gene TRBD2, 5 bases. CDR3 size: 12 residues. Trimming removed 6 bases at V and 7 bases at J, with 13 bases between. Germline lookup yields CDR1 SQVTM and CDR2 ANQGSEA. This CDR3 reads CSVQRSRNEQFF. CDR3 DNA: TGCAGCGTGCAGCGGAGCAGGAATGAGCAGTTCTTC.

This clonotype was detected ten times or more. V usage is TRBV7-9 and J usage is TRBJ2-5, with D possibly being TRBD1 (6 bases). V was shortened by 5 bases and J by 0 bases, with 13 bases between the two germline ends. Looked up from germline, CDR1 is SEHNR and CDR2 is FQNEAQ (reference sequence). The length of the CDR3 is 15 residues. This CDR3 is CASSMGQEYQETQYF. The CDR3, as DNA: TGTGCCAGCAGCATGGGACAAGAGTACCAAGAGACCCAGTACTTC.

This sequence joins TRBV18 and TRBJ2-5; D may be TRBD1 (5 bases). From germline, CDR1 is KGHSH and CDR2 LQKENI. The ends were cut back, 2 bases at V and 6 bases at J, with 13 bases in the middle. This CDR3 region has 14 residues. The CDR3 spells CASSPAGSDQTQYF. CDR3 DNA: TGTGCCAGCTCACCAGCAGGGTCGGACCAGACCCAGTACTTC.

Ten or more counts support this clonotype. This chain links TRBV27 with TRBJ1-2; tentatively, D is TRBD1 (6 bases). CDR1 and CDR2 from the germline V gene are MNHEY and SMNVEV (reference sequence). Trimming stripped 6 bases from V and 1 base from J, with 15 bases between. The CDR3 sequence is 15 residues long. DNA for the CDR3: TGTGCCAGCAGCCTCTTCCGGGACAATAACTATGGCTACACCTTC. This codes for CASSLFRDNNYGYTF.